A selection of T cell receptor beta chains follows, all from one sample in a study of T cell changes during pregnancy in multiple sclerosis. Data came from immunoSEQ multiplex PCR; TCRdb stores just in-frame clones and leaves some out. The sample includes about 67,000 clones, approximately 91% seen only once; the top ten take 2.3%. The starting material was peripheral blood, obtained in the first trimester of pregnancy. These receptors all stem from a female donor with multiple sclerosis, enrolled in a pregnancy study. The CDR3 runs from the conserved cysteine through the conserved F or W. The order of the fields is J gene, V gene, CDR3 length, D gene, clone size, CDR3 protein, CDR3 DNA. D genes are given only for firm matches. The size of a clone is reported for some rows only, either as once, few or many, or as a class for expanded clones.

>TRBJ2-2|TRBV5-1|16|.|.
CASSLVGQGQSGELFF
TGCGCCAGCAGCTTGGTCGGGCAGGGGCAATCCGGGGAGCTGTTTTTT
>TRBJ1-5|TRBV19|19|.|.
CASSITSAWRGGSNQPQHF
TGTGCCAGTAGTATTACCTCGGCGTGGAGGGGCGGAAGCAATCAGCCCCAGCATTTT
>TRBJ2-2|TRBV5-6|18|TRBD1|.
CASRSGTGGNWGTGELFF
TGTGCCAGCAGATCCGGGACAGGGGGCAATTGGGGCACCGGGGAGCTGTTTTTT
>TRBJ2-5|TRBV28|19|TRBD2|.
CASSFFSMIGGTSGETQYF
TGTGCCAGCAGTTTTTTTTCTATGATAGGAGGGACTAGCGGAGAGACCCAGTACTTC
>TRBJ2-1|TRBV18|16|TRBD2|once
CASSPRTSGGAGEQFF
TGTGCCAGCTCACCCCGTACTAGCGGGGGGGCTGGGGAGCAGTTCTTC
>TRBJ1-6|TRBV19|15|TRBD1|.
CASSRLGQDNSPLHF
TGTGCCAGTAGTCGGCTGGGACAGGATAATTCACCCCTCCACTTT
>TRBJ2-3|TRBV9|14|TRBD2|.
CASSVGAGADTQYF
TGTGCCAGCAGCGTAGGGGCGGGAGCAGATACGCAGTATTTT
>TRBJ1-2|TRBV28|14|.|.
CASSSGGADYGYTF
TGTGCCAGCAGTTCCGGGGGGGCTGACTATGGCTACACCTTC
>TRBJ2-1|TRBV19|11|.|.
CASSSALDRLF
TGTGCCAGTAGTAGCGCACTCGACAGGCTCTTC
>TRBJ1-1|TRBV15|12|.|.
CATSRGGGRAFF
TGTGCCACCAGCAGAGGCGGTGGAAGAGCTTTCTTT
>TRBJ2-1|TRBV30|14|TRBD2|.
CAWRLAGVINEQFF
TGTGCCTGGAGATTAGCGGGAGTAATCAATGAGCAGTTCTTC
>TRBJ1-1|TRBV7-9|17|TRBD1|.
CASSPLRDRGTNTEAFF
TGTGCCAGCAGCCCACTCCGGGACAGGGGTACGAACACTGAAGCTTTCTTT
>TRBJ2-2|TRBV30|13|.|.
CAWSVRWSGELFF
TGTGCCTGGAGTGTGAGGTGGTCCGGGGAGCTGTTTTTT
>TRBJ2-1|TRBV5-1|13|.|.
CASSLGHLNEQFF
TGCGCCAGCAGCTTGGGACACCTCAATGAGCAGTTCTTC
>TRBJ2-2|TRBV6-5|15|.|.
CASRGAGRPTGELFF
TGTGCCAGCAGAGGAGCGGGTAGGCCCACCGGGGAGCTGTTTTTT
>TRBJ2-1|TRBV10-3|13|.|.
CAISDSFYNEQFF
TGTGCCATCAGTGATTCCTTCTACAATGAGCAGTTCTTC
>TRBJ2-7|TRBV5-4|16|.|.
CASSLQGRLSSYEQYF
TGTGCCAGCAGCTTACAGGGCAGGCTAAGCTCCTACGAGCAGTACTTC
>TRBJ1-1|TRBV4-1|17|TRBD1|once
CASSQDKQGGSDTEAFF
TGCGCCAGCAGCCAAGATAAGCAGGGGGGTTCGGACACTGAAGCTTTCTTT
>TRBJ1-2|TRBV5-1|16|TRBD1|.
CASSLGQGALGYGYTF
TGCGCCAGCAGCTTGGGGCAGGGGGCGTTAGGATATGGCTACACCTTC
>TRBJ2-2|TRBV9|15|.|.
CASSVGATNTGELFF
TGTGCCAGCAGCGTAGGTGCTACTAACACCGGGGAGCTGTTTTTT
>TRBJ1-1|TRBV5-1|16|TRBD1|.
CASSLDLGQGNTEAFF
TGCGCCAGCAGCTTGGATTTGGGACAGGGGAACACTGAAGCTTTCTTT
>TRBJ1-4|TRBV6-6|16|.|.
CASSPSGTRDNEKLFF
TGTGCCAGCAGTCCCAGCGGGACACGCGATAATGAAAAACTGTTTTTT
>TRBJ1-1|TRBV29-1|13|.|.
CSVSGHIGGKAFF
TGCAGCGTTTCGGGGCACATCGGGGGGAAAGCTTTCTTT
>TRBJ1-2|TRBV25-1|12|.|.
CASRGGVYGYTF
TGTGCCAGCAGGGGGGGGGTTTATGGCTACACCTTC
>TRBJ1-2|TRBV19|16|.|.
CASSIDPNPLGDGYTF
TGTGCCAGTAGTATAGATCCCAACCCTTTAGGGGATGGCTACACCTTC
>TRBJ2-5|TRBV11-1|14|TRBD2|.
CASSLRGGLETQYF
TGTGCCAGCAGCTTACGGGGGGGCCTTGAGACCCAGTACTTC
>TRBJ1-2|TRBV4-1|14|TRBD1|.
CASSQVDRGNGYTF
TGCGCCAGCAGCCAAGTAGACAGGGGGAATGGCTACACCTTC